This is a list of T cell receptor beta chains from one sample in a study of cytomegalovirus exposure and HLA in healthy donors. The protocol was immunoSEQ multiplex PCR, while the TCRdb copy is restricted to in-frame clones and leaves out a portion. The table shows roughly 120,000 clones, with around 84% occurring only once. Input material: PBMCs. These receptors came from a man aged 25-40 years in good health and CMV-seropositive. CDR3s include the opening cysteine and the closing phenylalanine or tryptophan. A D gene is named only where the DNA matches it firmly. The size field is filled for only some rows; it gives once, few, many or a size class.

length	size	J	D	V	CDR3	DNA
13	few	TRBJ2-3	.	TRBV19	CASSSIITDTQYF	TGTGCCAGTAGTTCTATCATCACAGATACGCAGTATTTT
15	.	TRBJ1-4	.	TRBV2	CASSEEGRVNEKLFF	TGTGCCAGCAGTGAAGAGGGGCGAGTTAATGAAAAACTGTTTTTT
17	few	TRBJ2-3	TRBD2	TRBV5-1	CASSLAPSGSLGDTQYF	TGCGCCAGCAGCTTGGCCCCTAGCGGGAGTCTAGGGGATACGCAGTATTTT
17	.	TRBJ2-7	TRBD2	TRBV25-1	CASSESYARGGGYEQYF	TGTGCCAGCAGTGAATCATATGCGCGGGGGGGCGGGTACGAGCAGTACTTC
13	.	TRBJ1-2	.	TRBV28	CASSSSDSYGYTF	TGTGCCAGCAGCTCAAGCGACAGCTATGGCTACACCTTC
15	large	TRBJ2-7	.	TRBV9	CASSVGSGSGYEQYF	TGTGCCAGCAGCGTAGGGTCTGGGTCGGGCTACGAGCAGTACTTC
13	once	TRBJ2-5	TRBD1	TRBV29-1	CSVAPGQGGTQYF	TGCAGCGTCGCCCCGGGACAGGGCGGGACCCAGTACTTC
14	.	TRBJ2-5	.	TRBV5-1	CASSLGAGQETQYF	TGCGCCAGCAGCTTGGGTGCAGGTCAAGAGACCCAGTACTTC
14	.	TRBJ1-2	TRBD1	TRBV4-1	CASSQGAGGDGYTF	TGCGCCAGCAGCCAAGGGGCAGGGGGCGATGGCTACACCTTC
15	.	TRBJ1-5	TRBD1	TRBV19	CASRDRPYSNQPQHF	TGTGCCAGCCGGGACAGGCCGTATAGCAATCAGCCCCAGCATTTT
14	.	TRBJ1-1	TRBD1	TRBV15	CATRPQGAGTEAFF	TGTGCCACCAGGCCACAGGGGGCAGGAACTGAAGCTTTCTTT
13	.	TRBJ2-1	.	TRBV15	CATSRERRSEQFF	TGTGCCACCAGCAGAGAACGGAGAAGTGAGCAGTTCTTC
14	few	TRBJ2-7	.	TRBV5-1	CASSWGTAFVEQYF	TGCGCCAGCAGCTGGGGGACTGCTTTTGTGGAGCAGTACTTC
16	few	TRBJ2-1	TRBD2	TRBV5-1	CASRTSGGAVGNEQFF	TGCGCCAGCAGAACTAGCGGGGGGGCCGTGGGGAATGAGCAGTTCTTC
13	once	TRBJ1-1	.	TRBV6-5	CASSYSGGAEAFF	TGTGCCAGCAGTTACTCGGGAGGGGCTGAAGCTTTCTTT
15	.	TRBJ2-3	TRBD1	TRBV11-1	CASSFGQGAEDTQYF	TGTGCCAGCAGCTTTGGACAGGGGGCAGAGGATACGCAGTATTTT
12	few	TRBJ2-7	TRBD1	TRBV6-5	CASSWTGYEQYF	TGTGCCAGCAGTTGGACAGGTTACGAGCAGTACTTC
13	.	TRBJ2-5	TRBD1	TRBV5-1	CATSPDREDTQYF	TGCGCCACCTCCCCGGACAGGGAAGATACCCAGTACTTC
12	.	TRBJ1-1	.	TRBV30	CAWGQVNTEAFF	TGTGCCTGGGGGCAGGTGAACACTGAAGCTTTCTTT
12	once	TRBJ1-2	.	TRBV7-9	CASSLAGYGYTF	TGTGCCAGCAGTCTGGCGGGCTATGGCTACACCTTC
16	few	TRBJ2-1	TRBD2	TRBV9	CASSPFGGSSYNEQFF	TGTGCCAGCAGCCCCTTCGGGGGGTCCTCCTACAATGAGCAGTTCTTC
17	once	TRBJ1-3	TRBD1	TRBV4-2	CASSHPGQGHSGNTIYF	TGTGCCAGCAGCCATCCAGGACAGGGCCACTCTGGAAACACCATATATTTT
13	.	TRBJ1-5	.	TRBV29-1	CSVMIGGNQPQHF	TGCAGCGTTATGATAGGGGGTAATCAGCCCCAGCATTTT
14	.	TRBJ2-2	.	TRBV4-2	CASSQDPYTGELFF	TGTGCCAGCAGCCAAGACCCCTACACCGGGGAGCTGTTTTTT
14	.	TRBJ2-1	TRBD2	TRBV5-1	CASSTTSGHNEQFF	TGCGCCAGCAGCACCACTAGCGGTCACAATGAGCAGTTCTTC
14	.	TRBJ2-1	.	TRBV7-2	CASTQSSSYNEQFF	TGTGCCAGCACCCAATCCAGCTCCTACAATGAGCAGTTCTTC
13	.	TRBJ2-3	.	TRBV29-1	CSVERGFGDTQYF	TGCAGCGTTGAAAGGGGTTTCGGAGATACGCAGTATTTT
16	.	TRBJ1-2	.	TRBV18	CASSPYQGNSNYGYTF	TGTGCCAGCTCACCATATCAGGGGAACAGTAACTATGGCTACACCTTC
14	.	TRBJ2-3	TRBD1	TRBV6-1	CASRDRTSTDTQYF	TGTGCCAGCCGGGACAGAACTAGCACAGATACGCAGTATTTT
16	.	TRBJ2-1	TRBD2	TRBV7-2	CASSRLVAGAGNEQFF	TGTGCCAGCAGCAGACTCGTAGCGGGAGCAGGCAATGAGCAGTTCTTC
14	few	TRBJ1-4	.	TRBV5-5	CASSLGQSREKLFF	TGTGCCAGCAGCTTGGGGCAGTCTCGCGAAAAACTGTTTTTT
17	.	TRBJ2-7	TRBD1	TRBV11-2	CASSSLHRGQGSGEQYF	TGTGCCAGCAGCTCCCTTCATAGAGGACAGGGATCGGGTGAGCAGTACTTC
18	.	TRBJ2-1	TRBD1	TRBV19	CASSTVQSRGSSYNEQFF	TGTGCCAGTAGTACAGTGCAGAGCAGGGGGAGCTCCTACAATGAGCAGTTCTTC
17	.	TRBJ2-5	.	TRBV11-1	CASSLLLAGPLQETQYF	TGTGCCAGCAGCTTATTACTAGCAGGGCCACTTCAAGAGACCCAGTACTTC
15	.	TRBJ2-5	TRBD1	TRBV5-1	CASSPTGGTRETQYF	TGCGCCAGCAGCCCTACAGGGGGAACACGAGAGACCCAGTACTTC
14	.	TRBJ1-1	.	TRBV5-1	CASSSQGSNTEAFF	TGCGCCAGCAGCTCCCAGGGGTCGAACACTGAAGCTTTCTTT
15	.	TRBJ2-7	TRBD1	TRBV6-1	CASSERQGLSYEQYF	TGTGCCAGCAGTGAACGACAGGGCCTCTCCTACGAGCAGTACTTC
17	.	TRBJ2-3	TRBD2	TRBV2	CASSEFPILAGADTQYF	TGTGCCAGCAGTGAATTCCCCATCCTAGCGGGAGCAGATACGCAGTATTTT
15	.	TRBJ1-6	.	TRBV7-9	CASTFTPGQPSPLHF	TGTGCCAGCACCTTCACACCGGGACAACCTTCACCCCTCCACTTT
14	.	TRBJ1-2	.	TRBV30	CAWSVGRGYYGYTF	TGTGCCTGGAGTGTCGGCAGGGGTTACTATGGCTACACCTTC
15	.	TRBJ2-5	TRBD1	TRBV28	CASSFLSGTGETQYF	TGTGCCAGCAGTTTTCTATCCGGGACAGGGGAGACCCAGTACTTC
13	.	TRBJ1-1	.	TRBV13	CASSLTFVTEAFF	TGTGCCAGCAGCTTGACATTTGTCACTGAAGCTTTCTTT
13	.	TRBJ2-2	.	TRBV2	CAKNTGYTGELFF	TGTGCCAAAAACACAGGGTACACCGGGGAGCTGTTTTTT
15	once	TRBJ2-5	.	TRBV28	CASSPMDSDQETQYF	TGTGCCAGCAGTCCGATGGACAGCGATCAAGAGACCCAGTACTTC
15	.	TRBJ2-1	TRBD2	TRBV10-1	CASSEKLAGYNEQFF	TGCGCCAGCAGTGAGAAGCTAGCGGGCTACAATGAGCAGTTCTTC
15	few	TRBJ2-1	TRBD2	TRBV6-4	CASSDAGGSYNEQFF	TGTGCCAGCAGTGACGCGGGGGGCTCCTACAATGAGCAGTTCTTC
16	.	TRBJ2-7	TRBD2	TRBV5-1	CASSSDSGDLTYEQYF	TGCGCCAGCAGCTCAGATAGCGGGGACCTAACCTACGAGCAGTACTTC
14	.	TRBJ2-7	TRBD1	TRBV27	CASKPRRQGNEQYF	TGTGCCAGCAAACCGCGGAGACAGGGTAACGAGCAGTACTTC
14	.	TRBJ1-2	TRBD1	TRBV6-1	CASSAQGWNYGYTF	TGTGCCAGCAGCGCACAGGGGTGGAACTATGGCTACACCTTC
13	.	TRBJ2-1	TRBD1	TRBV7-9	CSSRGTFGPEQFF	TGTTCCAGCAGGGGGACATTTGGACCGGAGCAGTTCTTC
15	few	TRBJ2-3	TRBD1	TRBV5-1	CASSPGQGVGDTQYF	TGCGCCAGCAGCCCGGGACAGGGGGTTGGAGATACGCAGTATTTT
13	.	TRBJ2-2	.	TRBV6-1	CASSETRAGELFF	TGTGCCAGCAGTGAAACTAGGGCCGGGGAGCTGTTTTTT
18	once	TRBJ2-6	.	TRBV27	CASSLYQGPPSGANVLTF	TGTGCCAGCAGTTTATACCAGGGGCCCCCCTCTGGGGCCAACGTCCTGACTTTC
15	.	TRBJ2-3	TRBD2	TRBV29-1	CSVAKRGGETDTQYF	TGCAGCGTTGCTAAAAGGGGAGGGGAGACAGATACGCAGTATTTT
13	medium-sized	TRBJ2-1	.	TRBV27	CASSLGSVHEQFF	TGTGCCAGCAGTTTGGGCTCCGTCCATGAGCAGTTCTTC
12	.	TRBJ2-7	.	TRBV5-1	CASSGGAGEQYF	TGCGCCAGCAGCGGAGGGGCGGGGGAGCAGTACTTC
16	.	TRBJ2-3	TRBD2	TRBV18	CASSLIAGGPTDTQYF	TGTGCCAGCTCACTCATAGCGGGAGGGCCCACAGATACGCAGTATTTT
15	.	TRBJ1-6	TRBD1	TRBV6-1	CASSDPGTGRTPLHF	TGTGCCAGCAGTGACCCCGGGACAGGGCGTACACCCCTCCACTTT
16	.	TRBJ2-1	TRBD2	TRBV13	CASSLTLSGRWNEQFF	TGTGCCAGCAGCTTGACTCTTAGCGGGCGCTGGAATGAGCAGTTCTTC